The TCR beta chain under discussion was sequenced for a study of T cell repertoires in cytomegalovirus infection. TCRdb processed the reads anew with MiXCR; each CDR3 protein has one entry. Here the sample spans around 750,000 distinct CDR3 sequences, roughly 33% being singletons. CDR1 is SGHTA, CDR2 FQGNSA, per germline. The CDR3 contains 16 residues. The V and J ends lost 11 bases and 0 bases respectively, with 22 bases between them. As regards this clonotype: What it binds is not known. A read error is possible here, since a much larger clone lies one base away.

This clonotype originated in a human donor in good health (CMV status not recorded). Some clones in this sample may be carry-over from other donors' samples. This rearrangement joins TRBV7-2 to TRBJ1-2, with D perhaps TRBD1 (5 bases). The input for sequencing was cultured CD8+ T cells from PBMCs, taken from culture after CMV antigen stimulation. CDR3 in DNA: TGTGCCGGGGGATCGGTACAGGACCAAGCTAACTATGGCTACACCTTC. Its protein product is CAGGSVQDQANYGYTF.